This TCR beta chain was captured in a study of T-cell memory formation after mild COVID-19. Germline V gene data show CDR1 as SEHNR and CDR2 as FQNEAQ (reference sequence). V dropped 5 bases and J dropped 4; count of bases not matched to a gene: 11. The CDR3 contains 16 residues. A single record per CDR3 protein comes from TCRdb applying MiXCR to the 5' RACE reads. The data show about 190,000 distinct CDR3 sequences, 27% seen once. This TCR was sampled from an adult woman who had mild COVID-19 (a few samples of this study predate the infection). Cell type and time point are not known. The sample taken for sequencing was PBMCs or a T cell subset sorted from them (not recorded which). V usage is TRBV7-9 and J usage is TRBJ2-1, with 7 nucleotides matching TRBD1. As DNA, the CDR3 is TGTGCCAGCAGCACCTTACAGGGGTTAGATTACAATGAGCAGTTCTTC. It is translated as CASSTLQGLDYNEQFF.